These T cell receptor beta chains were read from a single sample in a study of T cells after somatic rescue of genetic block. This table comes from immunoSEQ multiplex PCR, and its TCRdb copy is limited to in-frame clones, with some not included. The data show about 72,000 clones, more than 75% seen once. The sequenced sample consisted of peripheral blood mononuclear cells (PBMCs). The receptor set was obtained from a man aged 30 to 45. Both conserved end residues are part of each CDR3. Fields, in order: J gene, clone size, V gene, D gene, CDR3 protein, CDR3 DNA. D genes are given only for firm matches. A clone size is listed for some rows: how often the clone was seen (once, few, many), or a class if it is expanded.

>TRBJ2-6|many|TRBV7-9|TRBD1
CASSSRTGEVAGANVLTF
TGTGCCAGCAGCTCTAGGACAGGGGAGGTTGCTGGGGCCAACGTCCTGACTTTC
>TRBJ2-1|NA|TRBV7-9|TRBD2
CASSLAGLVRNEQFF
TGTGCCAGCAGCTTAGCCGGACTAGTACGGAATGAGCAGTTCTTC
>TRBJ2-5|NA|TRBV12-5|TRBD2
CASGPSGGETQYF
TGTGCTAGTGGGCCTAGCGGGGGGGAGACCCAGTACTTC
>TRBJ1-1|NA|TRBV13|NA
CASSLGLWGRGTEAFF
TGTGCCAGCAGCTTAGGCCTTTGGGGGCGAGGTACTGAAGCTTTCTTT
>TRBJ1-6|NA|TRBV4-1|NA
CASSQDWGSPLHF
TGCGCCAGCAGCCAAGATTGGGGATCACCCCTCCACTTT
>TRBJ2-7|NA|TRBV7-9|TRBD2
CASRVSGRAYEQYF
TGTGCCAGCAGAGTTAGCGGGAGGGCCTACGAGCAGTACTTC
>TRBJ2-7|NA|TRBV18|TRBD1
CASSGTESYEQYF
TGTGCCAGCTCCGGGACAGAGAGTTACGAGCAGTACTTC
>TRBJ2-5|NA|TRBV2|TRBD2
CASSRTSGGQETQYF
TGTGCCAGCAGCCGGACTAGCGGAGGCCAAGAGACCCAGTACTTC
>TRBJ1-2|NA|TRBV5-1|TRBD1
CASSFPDRESTNYGYTF
TGCGCCAGCAGCTTCCCGGACAGGGAGAGCACTAACTATGGCTACACCTTC
>TRBJ2-7|NA|TRBV5-1|TRBD1
CASSDGQGLKDEQYF
TGCGCCAGCAGCGACGGACAGGGTTTGAAAGACGAGCAGTACTTC
>TRBJ2-1|NA|TRBV19|TRBD2
CASSIVRGSVEQFF
TGTGCCAGTAGTATAGTGCGGGGGAGCGTTGAGCAGTTCTTC
>TRBJ1-1|few|TRBV6-7|TRBD1
CASSNPTGLNTEAFF
TGTGCCAGCAGTAACCCGACAGGGCTGAACACTGAAGCTTTCTTT
>TRBJ1-1|NA|TRBV10-1|TRBD1
CASSRDRAGTEAFF
TGCGCCAGCAGCCGGGACAGGGCAGGCACTGAAGCTTTCTTT
>TRBJ2-5|NA|TRBV6-1|TRBD2
CASSEGSLAGLETQYF
TGTGCCAGCAGTGAAGGGTCGCTAGCGGGACTGGAGACCCAGTACTTC
>TRBJ2-5|NA|TRBV19|NA
CSPEGRETQYF
TGTTCTCCGGAGGGCCGGGAGACCCAGTACTTC
>TRBJ2-7|NA|TRBV11-2|TRBD1
CASSFNPGQLYEQYF
TGTGCCAGCAGCTTCAACCCGGGACAGCTTTACGAGCAGTACTTC
>TRBJ2-7|NA|TRBV27|TRBD2
CASSLGAGGAEQYF
TGTGCCAGCAGTTTAGGTGCGGGAGGGGCCGAGCAGTACTTC
>TRBJ2-1|NA|TRBV5-4|NA
CASSLGGAGDNEQFF
TGTGCCAGCAGCTTGGGGGGGGCCGGGGACAATGAGCAGTTCTTC
>TRBJ2-7|NA|TRBV4-1|NA
CASSQEYGSYEQYF
TGCGCCAGCAGCCAAGAATATGGGTCCTACGAGCAGTACTTC
>TRBJ1-2|NA|TRBV25-1|TRBD1
CASSEDRGYGYTF
TGTGCCAGCAGTGAGGACAGGGGCTATGGCTACACCTTC
>TRBJ2-2|NA|TRBV11-2|NA
CASSPGRGNTGELFF
TGTGCCAGCAGCCCGGGACGGGGAAACACCGGGGAGCTGTTTTTT
>TRBJ1-2|NA|TRBV10-3|NA
CAISSDGDYGYTF
TGTGCCATCAGTTCGGACGGTGACTATGGCTACACCTTC
>TRBJ2-7|NA|TRBV2|TRBD2
CASQRGPSYEQYF
TGTGCCAGCCAGCGGGGCCCCTCCTACGAGCAGTACTTC
>TRBJ1-1|NA|TRBV7-9|NA
CASSVGSNTEAFF
TGTGCCAGCAGCGTAGGCTCGAACACTGAAGCTTTCTTT
>TRBJ1-1|large|TRBV7-6|NA
CASSPSLNGLYEAFF
TGTGCCAGCAGCCCGTCCCTCAACGGGCTATACGAAGCTTTCTTT
>TRBJ2-7|NA|TRBV4-3|NA
CASSLLTGDSYEQYF
TGCGCCAGCAGCCTTCTAACGGGGGACTCCTACGAGCAGTACTTC
>TRBJ2-3|NA|TRBV27|NA
CASKYRGSTDTQYF
TGTGCCAGCAAATATCGGGGGAGCACAGATACGCAGTATTTT
>TRBJ2-7|NA|TRBV21-1|NA
CARPGEFSYEQYF
TGTGCCAGGCCTGGGGAGTTCTCCTACGAGCAGTACTTC
>TRBJ2-7|NA|TRBV4-1|TRBD1
CASSRGPGQGSYEQYF
TGCGCCAGCAGCCGTGGACCGGGACAGGGGAGCTACGAGCAGTACTTC
>TRBJ2-7|NA|TRBV4-1|NA
CASSQRDHQPAEQYF
TGCGCCAGCAGCCAAAGGGACCACCAGCCTGCCGAGCAGTACTTC
>TRBJ1-5|NA|TRBV6-5|TRBD1
CASSYSKGTGRQPQHF
TGTGCCAGCAGTTACTCGAAAGGGACAGGACGTCAGCCCCAGCATTTT
>TRBJ2-3|NA|TRBV19|NA
CASSNNPRGTDTQYF
TGTGCCAGTAGTAATAACCCCCGGGGCACAGATACGCAGTATTTT
>TRBJ2-5|NA|TRBV27|NA
CASSLRGGTQETQYF
TGTGCCAGCAGTCTTCGGGGAGGTACTCAAGAGACCCAGTACTTC
>TRBJ1-1|NA|TRBV7-3|TRBD1
CASSPAGGTTQAFF
TGTGCCAGCAGCCCTGCAGGGGGTACCACCCAAGCTTTCTTT
>TRBJ2-7|NA|TRBV7-8|NA
CASSLSPGYEQYF
TGTGCCAGCAGCCTTTCACCGGGGTACGAGCAGTACTTC
>TRBJ1-1|NA|TRBV5-6|NA
CASSRLIGGTSTEAFF
TGTGCCAGCAGCCGACTCATCGGCGGTACAAGCACTGAAGCTTTCTTT
>TRBJ2-2|NA|TRBV6-5|TRBD1
CASSRTGFITGELFF
TGTGCCAGCAGCCGGACAGGGTTCATCACCGGGGAGCTGTTTTTT
>TRBJ2-1|NA|TRBV6-6|TRBD1
CASSPRQGAYNEQFF
TGTGCCAGCAGCCCGAGACAGGGGGCCTACAATGAGCAGTTCTTC
>TRBJ2-2|NA|TRBV7-2|TRBD1
CASSLWDRGSGELFF
TGTGCCAGCAGCTTATGGGACAGGGGTTCCGGGGAGCTGTTTTTT
>TRBJ1-6|NA|TRBV30|NA
CAWSLQGVRSPLHF
TGTGCCTGGAGTTTACAGGGCGTTCGATCACCCCTCCACTTT
>TRBJ2-1|NA|TRBV11-2|TRBD2
CASSGPGLAGGLSYNEQFF
TGTGCCAGCAGCGGACCGGGACTAGCGGGAGGGCTCTCCTACAATGAGCAGTTCTTC
>TRBJ2-1|NA|TRBV28|TRBD2
CAHRPGLAGYNEQFF
TGTGCCCACCGACCGGGACTAGCGGGCTACAATGAGCAGTTCTTC
>TRBJ2-2|NA|TRBV7-3|TRBD1
CASSLRTDRGLTGELFF
TGTGCCAGCAGCTTAAGGACAGACAGGGGTCTCACCGGGGAGCTGTTTTTT
>TRBJ2-7|few|TRBV19|NA
CASRRVGTYEQYF
TGTGCCAGTAGGAGAGTGGGGACCTACGAGCAGTACTTC
>TRBJ2-2|NA|TRBV7-9|NA
CASSLRANTGELFF
TGTGCCAGCAGCTTACGGGCAAACACCGGGGAGCTGTTTTTT
>TRBJ2-3|NA|TRBV2|NA
CASSAARVGYFPTDTQYF
TGTGCCAGCAGTGCGGCGAGGGTGGGGTATTTTCCCACAGATACGCAGTATTTT
>TRBJ2-7|NA|TRBV11-2|NA
CASSLARGTYEQYF
TGTGCCAGCAGCTTAGCGAGGGGAACATACGAGCAGTACTTC
>TRBJ2-3|once|TRBV9|NA
CASSVRGRAPSTDTQYF
TGTGCCAGCAGCGTCCGAGGACGAGCTCCTAGCACAGATACGCAGTATTTT
>TRBJ1-4|NA|TRBV6-1|NA
CASKEGITYEKLFF
TGTGCCAGCAAAGAGGGTATAACTTATGAAAAACTGTTTTTT
>TRBJ1-4|NA|TRBV19|TRBD1
CASSIAAGGNEKLFF
TGTGCCAGTAGTATTGCGGCAGGGGGGAATGAAAAACTGTTTTTT
>TRBJ2-2|NA|TRBV7-8|TRBD2
CASSDRGLAFAGELFF
TGTGCCAGCAGCGACCGGGGACTAGCGTTCGCCGGGGAGCTGTTTTTT
>TRBJ2-3|NA|TRBV13|TRBD2
CASSLKLAGGGGTDTQYF
TGTGCCAGCAGCCTCAAGCTAGCGGGGGGCGGGGGCACAGATACGCAGTATTTT
>TRBJ2-1|NA|TRBV2|NA
CASSEAGPGQDEQFF
TGTGCCAGCAGTGAAGCGGGCCCGGGCCAAGATGAGCAGTTCTTC
>TRBJ1-4|NA|TRBV27|TRBD1
CASSISGGKLFF
TGTGCCAGCAGTATTTCAGGGGGAAAACTGTTTTTT
>TRBJ1-2|NA|TRBV19|NA
CASSIGSGAIPYYGYTF
TGTGCCAGTAGTATAGGGAGCGGGGCCATCCCGTACTATGGCTACACCTTC